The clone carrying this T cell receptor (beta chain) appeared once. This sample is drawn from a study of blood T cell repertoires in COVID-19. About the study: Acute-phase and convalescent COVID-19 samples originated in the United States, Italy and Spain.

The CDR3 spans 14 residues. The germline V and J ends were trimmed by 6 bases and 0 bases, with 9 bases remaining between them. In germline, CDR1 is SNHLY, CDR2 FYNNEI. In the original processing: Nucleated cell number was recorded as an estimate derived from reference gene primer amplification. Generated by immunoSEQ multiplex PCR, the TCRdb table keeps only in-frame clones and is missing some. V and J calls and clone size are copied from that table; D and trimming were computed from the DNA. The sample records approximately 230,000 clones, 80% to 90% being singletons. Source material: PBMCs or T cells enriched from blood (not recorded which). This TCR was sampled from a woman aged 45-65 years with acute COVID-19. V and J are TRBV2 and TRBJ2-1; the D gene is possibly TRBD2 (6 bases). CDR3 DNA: TGTGCCAGCAGGCACGGGGGCTCCTACAATGAGCAGTTCTTC. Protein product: CASRHGGSYNEQFF.